This section outlines one TCR beta chain sequence together with its context. This sample is part of a study of OX40 agonist ivuxolimab in advanced cancers. The CDR3 runs 16 residues. Germline CDR1 and CDR2: SGDLS and YYNGEE. Trimming took off 0 bases at V and 1 base at J, with 13 bases between the two ends. Generated by immunoSEQ multiplex PCR, the TCRdb table keeps only in-frame clones and is missing some. This table has 70,000 to 80,000 clones, roughly 81% appearing once. This specimen consisted of CD4+ or CD8+ T cells sorted from blood, obtained in a trial of the OX40 agonist ivuxolimab. This clonotype was sampled from an adult with an advanced solid tumor such as melanoma, head and neck, liver or kidney cancer. The chain links TRBV9 to TRBJ1-2, with no clear D. In nucleotides, the CDR3 is TGTGCCAGCAGCGTAGACCACGCAGCGTTTAACTATGGCTACACCTTC. This gives the protein CASSVDHAAFNYGYTF.